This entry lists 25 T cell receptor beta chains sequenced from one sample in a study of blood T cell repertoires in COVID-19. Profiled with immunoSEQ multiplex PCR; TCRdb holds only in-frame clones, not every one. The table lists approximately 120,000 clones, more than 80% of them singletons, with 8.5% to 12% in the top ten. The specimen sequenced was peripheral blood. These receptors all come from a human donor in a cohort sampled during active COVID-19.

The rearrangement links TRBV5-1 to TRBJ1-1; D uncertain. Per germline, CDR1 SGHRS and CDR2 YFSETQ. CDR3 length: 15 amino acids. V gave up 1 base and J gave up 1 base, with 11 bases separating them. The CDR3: CASSLMSAGNTEAFF. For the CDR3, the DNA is TGCGCCAGCAGCTTGATGTCCGCAGGGAACACTGAAGCTTTCTTT.

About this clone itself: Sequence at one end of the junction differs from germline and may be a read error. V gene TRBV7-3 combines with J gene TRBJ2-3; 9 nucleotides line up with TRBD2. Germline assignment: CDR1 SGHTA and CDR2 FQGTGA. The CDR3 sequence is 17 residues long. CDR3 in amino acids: CASSPWGGSGSTDTQYF. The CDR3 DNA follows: TGTGCCAGCAGCCCTTGGGGGGGTAGCGGGAGCACCGATACGCAGTATTTT.

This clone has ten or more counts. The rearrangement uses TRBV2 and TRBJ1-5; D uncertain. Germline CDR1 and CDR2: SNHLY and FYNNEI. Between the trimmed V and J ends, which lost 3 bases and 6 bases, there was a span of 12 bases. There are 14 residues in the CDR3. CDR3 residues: CASSDRPSSQPQHF. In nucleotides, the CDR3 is TGTGCCAGCAGTGACCGCCCGTCCAGTCAGCCCCAGCATTTT.

For the CDR3, the DNA is TGCAGCGTCCTCCCCAGCCGACAGGTCGCAGGGGGTTCCTACGAGCAGTACTTC. Translating gives CSVLPSRQVAGGSYEQYF. The chain carries TRBV29-1 and TRBJ2-7, with TRBD1 identical over 7 bases. Germline CDR1 SQVTM, CDR2 ANQGSEA. The ends lost 6 bases at V and 1 base at J; junction bases unmatched: 21. The CDR3 covers 18 residues.

The CDR3 DNA reads as TGTGCCACGTCGAGGGTTAATGAAAAACTGTTTTTT. Protein sequence: CATSRVNEKLFF. The V and J genes are TRBV19 and TRBJ1-4; D is undetermined. Germline CDR1 LNHDA, CDR2 SQIVND (reference sequence). Trimming stripped 10 bases from V and 4 bases from J, with 10 bases between. CDR3 length equals 12 residues. The whole variable domain, filled in from reference TRBV19 and TRBJ1-4, reads DGGITQSPKYLFRKEGQNVTLSCEQNLNHDAMYWYRQDPGQGLRLIYYSQIVNDFQKGDIAEGYSVSREKKESFPLTVTSAQKNPTAFYLCATSRVNEKLFFGSGTQLSVL.

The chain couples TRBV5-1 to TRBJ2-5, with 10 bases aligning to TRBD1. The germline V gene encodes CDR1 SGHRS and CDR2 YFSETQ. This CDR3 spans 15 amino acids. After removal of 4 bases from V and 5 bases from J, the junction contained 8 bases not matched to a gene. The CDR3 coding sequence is TGCGCCAGCAGCCTGACGACAGGGGGCGGCGAGACCCAGTACTTC. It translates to CASSLTTGGGETQYF.

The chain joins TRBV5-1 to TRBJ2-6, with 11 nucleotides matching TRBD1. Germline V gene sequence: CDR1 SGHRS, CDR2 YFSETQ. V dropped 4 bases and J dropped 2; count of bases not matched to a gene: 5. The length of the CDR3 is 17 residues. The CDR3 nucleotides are TGCGCCAGCAGCCGGGGACAGGGGGTAGCTGGGGCCAACGTCCTGACTTTC. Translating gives CASSRGQGVAGANVLTF.

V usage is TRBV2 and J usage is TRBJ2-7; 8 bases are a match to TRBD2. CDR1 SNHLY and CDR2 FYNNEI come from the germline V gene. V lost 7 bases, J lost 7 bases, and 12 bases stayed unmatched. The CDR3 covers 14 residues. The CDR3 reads CASISGRVGDEQYF. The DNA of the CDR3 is TGTGCCAGCATCAGCGGGAGAGTCGGGGATGAGCAGTACTTC. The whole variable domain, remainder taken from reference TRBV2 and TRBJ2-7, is EPEVTQTPSHQVTQMGQEVILRCVPISNHLYFYWYRQILGQKVEFLVSFYNNEISEKSEIFDDQFSVERPDGSNFTLKIRSTKLEDSAMYFCASISGRVGDEQYFGPGTRLTVT.

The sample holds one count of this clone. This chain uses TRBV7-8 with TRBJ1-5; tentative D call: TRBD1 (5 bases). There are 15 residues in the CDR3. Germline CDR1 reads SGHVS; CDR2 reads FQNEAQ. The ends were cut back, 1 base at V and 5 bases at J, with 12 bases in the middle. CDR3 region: CASSLDQGGYQPQHF. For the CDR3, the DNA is TGTGCCAGCAGCTTAGATCAGGGCGGATATCAGCCCCAGCATTTT.

The CDR3 region is CASSQDPSYEQYF. For the CDR3, the DNA is TGTGCCAGCAGCCAAGACCCTTCCTACGAGCAGTACTTC. The rearrangement joins TRBV3-1 (or the pseudogene TRBV3-2) to TRBJ2-7; D remains ambiguous. Trimming took 0 bases from V and 1 from J, leaving 4 bases between them. Looked up from germline, CDR1 is LGHDT and CDR2 is YNNKEL (reference sequence). The CDR3 extends over 13 amino acids.

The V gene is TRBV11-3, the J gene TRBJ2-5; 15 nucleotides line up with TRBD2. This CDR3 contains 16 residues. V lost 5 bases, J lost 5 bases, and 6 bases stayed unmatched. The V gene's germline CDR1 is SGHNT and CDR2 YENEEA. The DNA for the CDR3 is TGTGCCAGCAGCCTAAGGACTAGCGGGGGGGTGGAGACCCAGTACTTC. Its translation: CASSLRTSGGVETQYF. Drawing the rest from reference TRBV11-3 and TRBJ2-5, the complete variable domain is EAGVVQSPRYKIIEKKQPVAFWCNPISGHNTLYWYLQNLGQGPELLIRYENEEAVDDSQLPKDRFSAERLKGVDSTLKIQPAELGDSAVYLCASSLRTSGGVETQYFGPGTRLLVL.

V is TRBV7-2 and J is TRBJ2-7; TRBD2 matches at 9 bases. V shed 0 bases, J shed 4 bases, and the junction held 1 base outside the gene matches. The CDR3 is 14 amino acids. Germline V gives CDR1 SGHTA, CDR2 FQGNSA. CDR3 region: CASSLASGRYEQYF. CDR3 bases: TGTGCCAGCAGCTTAGCCAGCGGGAGGTACGAGCAGTACTTC.

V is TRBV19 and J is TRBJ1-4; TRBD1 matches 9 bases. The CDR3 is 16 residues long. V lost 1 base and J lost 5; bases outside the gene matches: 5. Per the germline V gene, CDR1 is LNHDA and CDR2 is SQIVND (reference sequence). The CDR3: CASSIVKGTGNEKLFF. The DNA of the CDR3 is TGTGCCAGTAGTATAGTCAAGGGGACAGGGAATGAAAAACTGTTTTTT. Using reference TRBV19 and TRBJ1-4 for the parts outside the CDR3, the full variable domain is DGGITQSPKYLFRKEGQNVTLSCEQNLNHDAMYWYRQDPGQGLRLIYYSQIVNDFQKGDIAEGYSVSREKKESFPLTVTSAQKNPTAFYLCASSIVKGTGNEKLFFGSGTQLSVL.

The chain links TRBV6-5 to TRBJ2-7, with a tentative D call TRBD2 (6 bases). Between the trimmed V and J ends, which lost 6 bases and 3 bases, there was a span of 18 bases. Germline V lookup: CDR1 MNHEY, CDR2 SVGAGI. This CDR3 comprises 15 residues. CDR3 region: CASSGGEGSLYEQYF. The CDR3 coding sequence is TGTGCCAGCAGCGGGGGAGAGGGTTCCCTCTACGAGCAGTACTTC.

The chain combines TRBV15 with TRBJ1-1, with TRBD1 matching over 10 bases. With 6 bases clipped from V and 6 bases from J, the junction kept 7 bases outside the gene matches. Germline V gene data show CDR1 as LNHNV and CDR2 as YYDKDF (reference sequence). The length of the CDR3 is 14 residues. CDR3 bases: TGTGCCACCAGGGCGGGGACAGGGGTCTCTGAAGCTTTCTTT. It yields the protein CATRAGTGVSEAFF.

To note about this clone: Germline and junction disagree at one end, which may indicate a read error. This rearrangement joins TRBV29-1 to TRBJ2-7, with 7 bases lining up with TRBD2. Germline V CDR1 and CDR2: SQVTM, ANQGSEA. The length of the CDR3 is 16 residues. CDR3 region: CSVEDDYGGSPYEQYF. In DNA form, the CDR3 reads TGCAGCGTGGAAGACGACTATGGCGGGAGTCCCTACGAGCAGTACTTC.

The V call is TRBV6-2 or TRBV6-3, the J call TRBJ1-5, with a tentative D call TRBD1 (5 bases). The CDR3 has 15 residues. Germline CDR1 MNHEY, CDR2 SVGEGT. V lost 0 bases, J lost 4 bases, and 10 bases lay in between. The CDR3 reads CASSYSTPGNQPQHF. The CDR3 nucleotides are TGTGCCAGCAGTTACTCCACACCAGGGAATCAGCCCCAGCATTTT.

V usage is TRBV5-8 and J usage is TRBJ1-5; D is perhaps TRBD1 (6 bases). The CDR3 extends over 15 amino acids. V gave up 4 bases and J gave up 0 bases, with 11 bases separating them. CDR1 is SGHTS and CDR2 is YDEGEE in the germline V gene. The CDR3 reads CASSPGQYSNQPQHF. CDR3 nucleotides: TGTGCCAGCAGCCCCGGACAGTATAGCAATCAGCCCCAGCATTTT.

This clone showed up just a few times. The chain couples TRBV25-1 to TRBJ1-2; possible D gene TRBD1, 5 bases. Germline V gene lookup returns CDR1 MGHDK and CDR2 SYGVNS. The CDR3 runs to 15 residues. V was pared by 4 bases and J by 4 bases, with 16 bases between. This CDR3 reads CASSGGPGSSYGYTF. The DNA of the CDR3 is TGTGCCAGCAGTGGGGGCCCAGGGTCTTCCTATGGCTACACCTTC.

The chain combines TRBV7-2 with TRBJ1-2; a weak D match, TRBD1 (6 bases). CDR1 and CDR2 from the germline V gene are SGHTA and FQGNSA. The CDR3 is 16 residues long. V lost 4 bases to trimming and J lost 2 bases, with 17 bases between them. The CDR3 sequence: CASSWLGGGKNYGYTF. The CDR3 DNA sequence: TGTGCCAGCAGCTGGTTAGGGGGGGGCAAAAACTATGGCTACACCTTC.

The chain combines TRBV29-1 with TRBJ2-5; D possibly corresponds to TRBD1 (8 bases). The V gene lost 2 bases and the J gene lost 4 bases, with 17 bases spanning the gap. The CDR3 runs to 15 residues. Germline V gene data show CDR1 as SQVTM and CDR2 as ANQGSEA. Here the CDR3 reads CSVETGEGQAETQYF. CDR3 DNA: TGCAGCGTTGAAACCGGGGAGGGACAGGCAGAGACCCAGTACTTC. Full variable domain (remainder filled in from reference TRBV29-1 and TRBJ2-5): SAVISQKPSRDICQRGTSLTIQCQVDSQVTMMFWYRQQPGQSLTLIATANQGSEATYESGFVIDKFPISRPNLTFSTLTVSNMSPEDSSIYLCSVETGEGQAETQYFGPGTRLLVL.

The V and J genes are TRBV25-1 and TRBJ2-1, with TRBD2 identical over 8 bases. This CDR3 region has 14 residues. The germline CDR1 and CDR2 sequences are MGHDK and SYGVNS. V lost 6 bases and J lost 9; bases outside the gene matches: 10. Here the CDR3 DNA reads TGTGCCAGCAGGACTCGTAGCGGGGTAGGTGAGCAGTTCTTC. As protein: CASRTRSGVGEQFF.

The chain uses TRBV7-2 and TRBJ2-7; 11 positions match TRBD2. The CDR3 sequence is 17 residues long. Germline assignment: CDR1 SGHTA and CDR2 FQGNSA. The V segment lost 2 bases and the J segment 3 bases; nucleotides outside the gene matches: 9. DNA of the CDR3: TGTGCCAGCAGCTTAATCGGGCTAGCGGGAGGTTTCTACGAGCAGTACTTC. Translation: CASSLIGLAGGFYEQYF. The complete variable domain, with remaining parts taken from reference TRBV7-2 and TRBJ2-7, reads GAGVSQSPSNKVTEKGKDVELRCDPISGHTALYWYRQSLGQGLEFLIYFQGNSAPDKSGLPSDRFSAERTGGSVSTLTIQRTQQEDSAVYLCASSLIGLAGGFYEQYFGPGTRLTVT.

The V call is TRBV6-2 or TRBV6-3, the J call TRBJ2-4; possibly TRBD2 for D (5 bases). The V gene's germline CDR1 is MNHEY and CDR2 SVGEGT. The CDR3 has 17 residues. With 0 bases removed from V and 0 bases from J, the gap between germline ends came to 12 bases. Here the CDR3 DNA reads TGTGCCAGCAGTTACTCCTCGGGGATACTAGCCAAAAACATTCAGTACTTC. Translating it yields CASSYSSGILAKNIQYF.

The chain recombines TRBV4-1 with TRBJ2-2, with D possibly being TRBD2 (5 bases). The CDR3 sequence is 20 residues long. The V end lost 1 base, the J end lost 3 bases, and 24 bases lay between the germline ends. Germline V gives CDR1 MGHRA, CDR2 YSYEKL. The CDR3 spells CASSQAPSVARVRDTGELFF. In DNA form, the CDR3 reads TGCGCCAGCAGCCAAGCCCCATCCGTCGCGAGGGTTAGAGACACCGGGGAGCTGTTTTTT.